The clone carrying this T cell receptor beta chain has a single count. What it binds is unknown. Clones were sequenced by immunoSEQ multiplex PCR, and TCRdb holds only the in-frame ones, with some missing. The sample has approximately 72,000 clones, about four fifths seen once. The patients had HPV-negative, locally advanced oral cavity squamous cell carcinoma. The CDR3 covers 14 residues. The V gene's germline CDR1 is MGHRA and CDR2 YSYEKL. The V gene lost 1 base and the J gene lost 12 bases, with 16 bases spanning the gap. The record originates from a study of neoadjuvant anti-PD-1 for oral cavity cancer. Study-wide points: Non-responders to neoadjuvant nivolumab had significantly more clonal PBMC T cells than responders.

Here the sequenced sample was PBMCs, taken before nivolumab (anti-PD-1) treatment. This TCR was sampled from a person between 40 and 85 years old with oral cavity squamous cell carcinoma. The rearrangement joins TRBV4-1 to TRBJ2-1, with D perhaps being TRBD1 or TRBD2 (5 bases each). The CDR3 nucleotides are TGCGCCAGCAGCCAAGGTGTGAGGGGCGTGGGGCAGTTCTTC. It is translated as CASSQGVRGVGQFF.